Listed here are 19 T cell receptor beta chains from one sample, sequenced in a study of T cell changes during pregnancy in multiple sclerosis. This table comes from immunoSEQ multiplex PCR, and its TCRdb copy is limited to in-frame clones, with some not included. Found here are around 100,000 clones, almost 95% of them singletons; the top ten hold over 0.8%. Sequenced here: peripheral blood, sampled before pregnancy. The source of these receptors is a female donor with multiple sclerosis, enrolled in a pregnancy study.

The chain has TRBV6-6 and TRBJ2-6; D gene uncertain. CDR1 is MNHNY and CDR2 is SVGAGI in the germline V gene (reference sequence). V was clipped by 2 bases and J by 0 bases, with 5 bases between them. The CDR3 totals 15 residues. The CDR3 protein is CASSYGDSGANVLTF. The DNA for the CDR3 is TGTGCCAGCAGTTACGGAGACTCTGGGGCCAACGTCCTGACTTTC.

This sequence joins TRBV2 and TRBJ1-1; perhaps TRBD1 as D (5 bases). V lost 6 bases and J 0 bases, leaving 11 bases between the germline ends. Germline CDR1 SNHLY, CDR2 FYNNEI. There are 14 residues in the CDR3. CDR3 region: CASRGQNMNTEAFF. In DNA form, the CDR3 reads TGTGCCAGCAGGGGGCAAAATATGAACACTGAAGCTTTCTTT.

This sequence joins TRBV14 and TRBJ1-2, with a weak D call TRBD1 (5 bases). Germline V gene sequence: CDR1 SGHDN, CDR2 FVKESK. V was trimmed by 0 bases and J by 8 bases, leaving 19 bases between them. This CDR3 contains 16 residues. CDR3 sequence (DNA): TGTGCCAGCAGCCAAGAAGGGATCGTACGGCCAGGGGGCTACACCTTC. Its translation: CASSQEGIVRPGGYTF.

Only one count was recorded for this clone. A junction boundary mismatches the germline segment, possibly from a read error. J is TRBJ1-2 and V is TRBV29-1; D not resolved. The CDR3 sequence is 14 residues long. Germline CDR1 is SQVTM and CDR2 is ANQGSEA. DNA for the CDR3: TGCAGCGTTGATTTGCTATCTGACACTCTTGAGCAGGCCTTC. This gives the protein CSVDLLSDTLEQAF.

This chain joins TRBV9 and TRBJ2-1, with TRBD2 matching 8 bases. Losses at the gene ends were 4 bases for V and 2 bases for J; bases not matched to a gene: 20. The germline V gene has CDR1 SGDLS and CDR2 YYNGEE. This CDR3 has 20 amino acids. The DNA of the CDR3 is TGTGCCAGCAGCCTAACACCGGGACTAGGAGGAAGTCGGACCTACAATGAGCAGTTCTTC. It encodes CASSLTPGLGGSRTYNEQFF.

Remarks on this clone: A much larger clone lies one base from this, so it may be a read error. The J gene is TRBJ1-2, the V gene TRBV14; no clear D. CDR1 and CDR2 (germline): SGHDN, FVKESK. The CDR3 sequence is 13 residues long. CDR3 region: CASSQDYSYGHTF. In DNA form, the CDR3 reads TGTGCCAGCAGCCAAGATTACAGCTATGGCCACACCTTC.

This rearrangement joins TRBV6-5 to TRBJ1-4; D gene unclear. This CDR3 spans 13 amino acids. Germline V gene sequence: CDR1 MNHEY, CDR2 SVGAGI. V was shortened by 5 bases and J by 8 bases, with 12 bases between the two germline ends. This CDR3 reads CASSPMGREKLFF. As DNA, the CDR3 is TGTGCCAGCAGTCCTATGGGCCGGGAAAAACTGTTTTTT.

The rearrangement joins TRBV6-5 to TRBJ2-1; 14 bases line up with TRBD2. The ends lost 4 bases at V and 8 bases at J; junction bases unmatched: 4. CDR3 length: 15 amino acids. Germline values: CDR1 MNHEY, CDR2 SVGAGI. The CDR3 spells CASSSGLAGAYEQFF. In DNA form, the CDR3 reads TGTGCCAGCAGTTCGGGACTAGCGGGAGCTTATGAGCAGTTCTTC.

This clone was observed once. The V call is TRBV19, the J call TRBJ2-3; D gene unclear. CDR3 length: 16 amino acids. V dropped 4 bases and J dropped 7 bases, with 21 bases sitting between them. The V gene's germline CDR1 is LNHDA and CDR2 SQIVND (reference sequence). The CDR3 reads CASSTRYRPELNTQYF. In DNA, the CDR3 is TGTGCCAGTAGTACTAGATACCGCCCAGAACTAAATACGCAGTATTTT.

The rearrangement links TRBV19 to TRBJ1-2; TRBD1 aligns across 8 bases. The germline gives CDR1 LNHDA, CDR2 SQIVND (reference sequence). This CDR3 is 14 amino acids long. Trimming cost V 6 bases and J 4 bases; bases outside gene matches: 7. The CDR3, as DNA: TGTGCCAGTAGGGGACAGGTCGCATTCTATGGCTACACCTTC. It yields the protein CASRGQVAFYGYTF.

The chain has TRBV30 and TRBJ2-6, with TRBD1 as a possible D gene (6 bases). The germline V gene has CDR1 GTSNPN and CDR2 SVGIG (reference sequence). The V and J ends lost 5 bases and 0 bases respectively, with 17 bases between them. There are 17 residues in the CDR3. CDR3 in amino acids: CAWRTFRTDSGANVLTF. CDR3 bases: TGTGCCTGGCGAACTTTTCGGACAGACTCTGGGGCCAACGTCCTGACTTTC.

This chain uses TRBV6-1 with TRBJ2-1; 10 bases line up with TRBD2. V was pared by 0 bases and J by 6 bases, with 2 bases of the junction left unmatched. The CDR3 has 15 residues. In germline, CDR1 is MNHNS, CDR2 SASEGT. The CDR3 reads CASSEAWTSGNEQFF. The CDR3 DNA is TGTGCCAGCAGTGAAGCATGGACTAGCGGCAATGAGCAGTTCTTC.

This clone was detected a few times. V is TRBV19 and J is TRBJ1-5, with TRBD1 as a possible D gene (6 bases). The CDR3 has 14 amino acids. From germline, CDR1 is LNHDA and CDR2 SQIVND (reference sequence). The V end lost 5 bases, the J end lost 5 bases, and 13 bases lay between the germline ends. CDR3 sequence: CASSSRQDHQPQHF. Written as DNA, the CDR3 is TGTGCCAGTAGTTCCCGACAGGACCATCAGCCCCAGCATTTT.

The chain couples TRBV7-6 to TRBJ2-5; D uncertain. Trimming removed 4 bases from V and 3 bases from J, with 3 bases in between. CDR3 length: 11 residues. The germline V gene encodes CDR1 SGHVS and CDR2 FNYEAQ. The CDR3 is CASSSKETQYF. CDR3 DNA: TGTGCCAGCAGCTCAAAAGAGACCCAGTACTTC.

This chain uses TRBV28 with TRBJ1-1; D is unclear. This CDR3 is built from 13 residues. Per germline, CDR1 MDHEN and CDR2 SYDVKM. Between the trimmed V and J ends, which lost 4 bases and 0 bases, there was a span of 6 bases. The CDR3 DNA reads TGTGCCAGCAGTTCCAGAATGAACACTGAAGCTTTCTTT. Encoded protein: CASSSRMNTEAFF.

V gene TRBV9 combines with J gene TRBJ1-4; TRBD1 agrees at 10 bases. The CDR3 has 15 amino acids. The V gene's germline CDR1 is SGDLS and CDR2 YYNGEE. V lost 4 bases to trimming and J lost 8 bases; unmatched junction nucleotides: 8. The CDR3, as DNA: TGTGCCAGCAGCTCCCGGGACAGGGGCCACGAAAAACTGTTTTTT. It translates to CASSSRDRGHEKLFF.

CDR3 in amino acids: CASSQYTGGNNQPQHF. DNA of the CDR3: TGCGCCAGCAGCCAATACACAGGGGGAAACAATCAGCCCCAGCATTTT. The chain carries TRBV4-3 and TRBJ1-5, with 8 bases matching TRBD1. Germline CDR1 and CDR2: LGHNA and YSLEER. Trimming removed 2 bases from V and 3 bases from J; junction bases left unmatched: 6. The CDR3 spans 16 residues.

This chain connects TRBV19 to TRBJ2-1; TRBD2 might be the D (5 bases). The V gene's germline CDR1 is LNHDA and CDR2 SQIVND (reference sequence). V was shortened by 2 bases and J by 7 bases, with 12 bases between the two germline ends. The CDR3 has 14 residues. CDR3 region: CASSIRPRGNEQFF. CDR3 in DNA: TGTGCCAGTAGTATAAGGCCCCGGGGTAATGAGCAGTTCTTC.

The chain employs TRBV16 and TRBJ2-1; TRBD2 aligns across 11 bases. This CDR3 has 16 residues. Germline CDR1 reads KGHSY; CDR2 reads FQNENV. Trimming removed 0 bases from V and 8 bases from J; junction bases left unmatched: 6. The CDR3 loop reads CASSQSVAGGEDEQFF. DNA for the CDR3: TGTGCCAGCAGCCAATCCGTAGCGGGAGGGGAGGATGAGCAGTTCTTC.